The 26 T cell receptor beta chains given below trace back to one sample, sequenced in a study of blood T cell repertoires in COVID-19. Method: immunoSEQ multiplex PCR; TCRdb's copy keeps in-frame clones and lacks some. The table includes 90,000 to 140,000 clones, 82% detected once. The source material was peripheral blood. The receptors originated from a woman at least 80 years old with acute or convalescent COVID-19.

V and J are TRBV7-7 and TRBJ2-4; perhaps TRBD1 as D (6 bases). Germline CDR1 is SSHAT and CDR2 is FNYEAQ (reference sequence). The CDR3 contains 16 residues. Trimming left V 5 bases short and J 2 bases short, with 16 bases between. The CDR3 reads CASSLVPGHSKNIQYF. The CDR3 DNA follows: TGTGCCAGCAGCCTCGTCCCGGGACACTCCAAAAACATTCAGTACTTC. Supplemented by reference TRBV7-7 and TRBJ2-4, the full variable domain reads GAGVSQSPRYKVTKRGQDVTLRCDPISSHATLYWYQQALGQGPEFLTYFNYEAQPDKSGLPSDRFSAERPEGSISTLTIQRTEQRDSAMYRCASSLVPGHSKNIQYFGAGTRLSVL.

V usage is TRBV5-1 and J usage is TRBJ2-7, with D perhaps TRBD1 (6 bases). Trimming left V 6 bases short and J 2 bases short, with 15 bases between. Per germline, CDR1 SGHRS and CDR2 YFSETQ. CDR3 length: 14 amino acids. CDR3 in amino acids: CASTLGQGTYEQYF. In DNA, the CDR3 is TGCGCCAGCACCCTGGGGCAGGGGACCTACGAGCAGTACTTC.

The rearrangement links TRBV7-6 to TRBJ2-7; D may be TRBD2 (5 bases). CDR1 is SGHVS and CDR2 is FNYEAQ in the germline V gene. With 2 bases removed from V and 4 bases from J, the gap between germline ends came to 15 bases. CDR3 length: 15 amino acids. The CDR3 coding sequence is TGTGCCAGCAGCTTAAGGCAGGTACCGGGATACGAGCAGTACTTC. It is translated as CASSLRQVPGYEQYF. The variable domain in full, completed from reference TRBV7-6 and TRBJ2-7, reads GAGVSQSPRYKVTKRGQDVALRCDPISGHVSLYWYRQALGQGPEFLTYFNYEAQQDKSGLPNDRFSAERPEGSISTLTIQRTEQRDSAMYRCASSLRQVPGYEQYFGPGTRLTVT.

The chain has TRBV27 and TRBJ2-1; TRBD2 agrees at 11 bases. Germline CDR1 and CDR2: MNHEY and SMNVEV (reference sequence). This CDR3 comprises 14 residues. Losses at the gene ends were 6 bases for V and 5 bases for J; bases not matched to a gene: 3. The CDR3 bases are TGTGCCAGCAGGACTAGCGGGGATCACAATGAGCAGTTCTTC. Amino acids: CASRTSGDHNEQFF.

This clone was recorded once. The chain combines TRBV24-1 with TRBJ2-5, with D possibly TRBD2 on 5 matching bases. The germline gives CDR1 KGHDR, CDR2 SFDVKD. CDR3 size: 14 residues. Trimming took off 2 bases at V and 0 bases at J, with 6 bases between the two ends. The CDR3 DNA sequence: TGTGCCACCAGTGATTCGGGGTACCAAGAGACCCAGTACTTC. This sequence encodes CATSDSGYQETQYF.

CDR3 nucleotide sequence: TGTGCCAGCAGCCCTCCCCGCGGAGAGACCCAGTACTTC. Its protein is CASSPPRGETQYF. The V and J genes are TRBV3-1 (or the pseudogene TRBV3-2) and TRBJ2-5; D is uncertain. Trimming left V 4 bases short and J 4 bases short, with 10 bases between. Germline CDR1 LGHDT, CDR2 YNNKEL (reference sequence). This CDR3 is built from 13 residues.

This chain uses TRBV19 with TRBJ2-1; 10 bases are a match to TRBD1. The CDR3 length is 14 residues. Germline CDR1 LNHDA, CDR2 SQIVND (reference sequence). V was clipped by 7 bases and J by 4 bases; unmatched bases: 4. The CDR3 region is CASTGTGVYNEQFF. CDR3 sequence (DNA): TGTGCCAGTACCGGGACAGGGGTATACAATGAGCAGTTCTTC.

The rearrangement uses TRBV2 and TRBJ1-6; 7 nucleotides align to TRBD1. The CDR3 covers 12 residues. V was clipped by 10 bases and J by 5 bases; unmatched bases: 2. From germline, CDR1 is SNHLY and CDR2 FYNNEI. The CDR3 nucleotides are TGTGCCACCGACAGGGATAATTCACCCCTCCACTTT. It codes for CATDRDNSPLHF.

This chain joins TRBV24-1 and TRBJ2-3, with a tentative D call TRBD2 (5 bases). Trimming left V 4 bases short and J 2 bases short, with 18 bases between. Germline CDR1 reads KGHDR; CDR2 reads SFDVKD. The CDR3 has 17 amino acids. The CDR3 spells CATSDPPRGPLTDTQYF. Written as DNA, the CDR3 is TGTGCCACCAGTGACCCCCCTAGAGGGCCCCTCACAGATACGCAGTATTTT.

V and J are TRBV14 and TRBJ1-1; D unresolved. The germline V gene encodes CDR1 SGHDN and CDR2 FVKESK. The CDR3 sequence is 14 residues long. The germline V and J ends were trimmed by 0 bases and 11 bases, with 16 bases remaining between them. CDR3 sequence (DNA): TGTGCCAGCAGCCAAGATCTGGCCGTCGCCGGGGCTTTCTTT. Its protein product is CASSQDLAVAGAFF. Complete variable domain (other parts from reference TRBV14 and TRBJ1-1): EAGVTQFPSHSVIEKGQTVTLRCDPISGHDNLYWYRRVMGKEIKFLLHFVKESKQDESGMPNNRFLAERTGGTYSTLKVQPAELEDSGVYFCASSQDLAVAGAFFGQGTRLTVV.

The V call is TRBV12-3 or TRBV12-4, the J call TRBJ2-7; the D gene is possibly TRBD1 (6 bases). The V gene lost 5 bases and the J gene lost 3 bases, with 11 bases spanning the gap. The CDR3 length is 13 residues. The CDR3 sequence: CASSPQQGYEQYV. The CDR3 DNA is TGTGCCAGCAGTCCCCAACAGGGCTACGAGCAGTACGTC.

This chain connects TRBV6-5 to TRBJ1-1, with 10 bases identical to TRBD1. The CDR3 spans 16 residues. CDR1 is MNHEY and CDR2 is SVGAGI in the germline V gene. Losses at the gene ends were 2 bases for V and 5 bases for J; bases not matched to a gene: 8. This chain's CDR3 is CASSYGTGASRTEAFF. The CDR3 DNA follows: TGTGCCAGCAGTTACGGGACAGGGGCTTCAAGGACTGAAGCTTTCTTT.

This clone was recorded a few times. The CDR3: CASSPGEPGTQYF. The DNA for the CDR3 is TGTGCCAGCAGTCCAGGGGAACCTGGGACCCAGTACTTC. J is TRBJ2-5 and V is TRBV6-5; D perhaps matches TRBD1 (6 bases). Germline V gene lookup returns CDR1 MNHEY and CDR2 SVGAGI. V lost 5 bases and J 7 bases, leaving 14 bases between the germline ends. The CDR3 is 13 residues long.

The V call is TRBV6-5, the J call TRBJ2-1; D remains ambiguous. The CDR3 runs 12 residues. Germline loops: CDR1 MNHEY, CDR2 SVGAGI. Trimming left V 8 bases short and J 0 bases short, with 5 bases between. In DNA form, the CDR3 reads TGTGCCAGCGTGGCCTCCTACAATGAGCAGTTCTTC. This translates into CASVASYNEQFF.

This clone occurred a few times. The rearrangement joins TRBV29-1 to TRBJ2-3, with TRBD1 matching 7 bases. Germline assignment: CDR1 SQVTM and CDR2 ANQGSEA. The CDR3 totals 13 residues. V shed 4 bases, J shed 2 bases, and the junction held 3 bases outside the gene matches. This CDR3 is CSVGQGYTDTQYF. CDR3 nucleotide sequence: TGCAGCGTTGGACAGGGATACACAGATACGCAGTATTTT.

The genes are TRBV27 and TRBJ2-2; D gene unclear. CDR1 is MNHEY and CDR2 is SMNVEV in the germline V gene (reference sequence). CDR3 size: 14 residues. V lost 6 bases and J 0 bases, leaving 8 bases between the germline ends. In DNA form, the CDR3 reads TGTGCCAGCAGACAGAGTTCGAACACCGGGGAGCTGTTTTTT. Its protein is CASRQSSNTGELFF.

CDR3 protein: CSDFGTENTEAFF. The CDR3 DNA is TGCAGCGATTTCGGGACAGAGAACACTGAAGCTTTCTTT. The V gene is TRBV29-1, the J gene TRBJ1-1; 7 bases are shared with TRBD1. The V and J ends lost 7 bases and 1 base, in that order; junction bases with no gene match: 6. The CDR3 loop spans 13 amino acids. The germline gives CDR1 SQVTM, CDR2 ANQGSEA.

The chain uses TRBV5-6 and TRBJ1-2, with 9 bases identical to TRBD1. With V trimmed by 3 bases and J by 8 bases, 8 bases remained unmatched. Germline V lookup: CDR1 SGHDT, CDR2 YYEEEE. The CDR3 is 14 residues long. The CDR3 DNA reads TGTGCCAGCAGCTCTCCACAGGGGGCGGGCGGCTACACCTTC. It codes for CASSSPQGAGGYTF.

As for this clone: Other DNA variants within this sample encode the same CDR3. J is TRBJ1-3 and V is TRBV6-5; maybe TRBD1 (5 bases). Germline CDR1 and CDR2: MNHEY and SVGAGI. The CDR3 contains 15 residues. V lost 5 bases to trimming and J lost 3 bases, with 14 bases between them. The CDR3 DNA sequence: TGTGCCAGCAGTCTGGGGGGGTTTAGTGGAAACACCATATATTTT. Encoded protein: CASSLGGFSGNTIYF.

V is TRBV5-1 and J is TRBJ2-1; D may be TRBD1 (6 bases). The CDR3 totals 18 residues. Looked up from germline, CDR1 is SGHRS and CDR2 is YFSETQ. The germline V and J ends were trimmed by 4 bases and 0 bases, with 20 bases remaining between them. The CDR3 spells CASSPSGTPQSSYNEQFF. The CDR3 DNA reads as TGCGCCAGCAGCCCATCCGGGACACCACAAAGCTCCTACAATGAGCAGTTCTTC.

The V gene is TRBV7-2, the J gene TRBJ1-2, with D uncertain. This CDR3 region has 15 residues. The germline V gene has CDR1 SGHTA and CDR2 FQGNSA. Trimming removed 3 bases at V and 4 bases at J, with 15 bases between. Here the CDR3 reads CASSFAHNLLYGYTF. The CDR3, as DNA: TGTGCCAGCAGCTTCGCCCACAATCTCCTCTATGGCTACACCTTC. Based on the CDR3 plus reference TRBV7-2 and TRBJ1-2, the full variable domain is GAGVSQSPSNKVTEKGKDVELRCDPISGHTALYWYRQSLGQGLEFLIYFQGNSAPDKSGLPSDRFSAERTGGSVSTLTIQRTQQEDSAVYLCASSFAHNLLYGYTFGSGTRLTVV.

The chain combines TRBV19 with TRBJ2-2, with unresolved D. Germline V lookup: CDR1 LNHDA, CDR2 SQIVND (reference sequence). This CDR3 region has 12 residues. V lost 4 bases to trimming and J lost 3 bases, with 3 bases between them. The CDR3: CASSTYTGELFF. The CDR3 coding sequence is TGTGCCAGTAGTACCTACACCGGGGAGCTGTTTTTT.

V usage is TRBV6-5 and J usage is TRBJ2-5, with 8 bases identical to TRBD1. CDR1 and CDR2 from the germline V gene are MNHEY and SVGAGI. Trimming at V came to 2 bases and at J to 7 bases, leaving 6 bases not matched to a gene. The CDR3 runs 14 residues. The CDR3 protein is CASSYAGQGGTQYF. DNA of the CDR3: TGTGCCAGCAGTTACGCCGGACAGGGAGGGACCCAGTACTTC.

This chain links TRBV28 with TRBJ2-2; no definite D call. From germline, CDR1 is MDHEN and CDR2 SYDVKM. V dropped 2 bases and J dropped 6 bases, with 7 bases sitting between them. The CDR3 extends over 13 amino acids. Here the CDR3 reads CASSLTAAGELFF. The CDR3 nucleotides are TGTGCCAGCAGTTTAACTGCGGCCGGGGAGCTGTTTTTT. Together with reference TRBV28 and TRBJ2-2, the CDR3 gives the full variable domain: DVKVTQSSRYLVKRTGEKVFLECVQDMDHENMFWYRQDPGLGLRLIYFSYDVKMKEKGDIPEGYSVSREKKERFSLILESASTNQTSMYLCASSLTAAGELFFGEGSRLTVL.

The chain carries TRBV28 and TRBJ1-1, with D unresolved. Trimming removed 7 bases at V and 3 bases at J, with 6 bases between. CDR3 length: 11 residues. The germline gives CDR1 MDHEN, CDR2 SYDVKM. Here the CDR3 reads CASTRDTEAFF. CDR3 nucleotides: TGTGCCAGCACACGGGACACTGAAGCTTTCTTT.

The rearrangement uses TRBV7-9 and TRBJ1-1; D is ambiguous. Trimming pared 7 bases from V and 2 bases from J, leaving 11 bases between. Germline V gene lookup returns CDR1 SEHNR and CDR2 FQNEAQ (reference sequence). The CDR3 totals 13 residues. The CDR3: CASTREGNTEAFF. As DNA, the CDR3 is TGTGCCAGCACCCGGGAGGGAAACACTGAAGCTTTCTTT.